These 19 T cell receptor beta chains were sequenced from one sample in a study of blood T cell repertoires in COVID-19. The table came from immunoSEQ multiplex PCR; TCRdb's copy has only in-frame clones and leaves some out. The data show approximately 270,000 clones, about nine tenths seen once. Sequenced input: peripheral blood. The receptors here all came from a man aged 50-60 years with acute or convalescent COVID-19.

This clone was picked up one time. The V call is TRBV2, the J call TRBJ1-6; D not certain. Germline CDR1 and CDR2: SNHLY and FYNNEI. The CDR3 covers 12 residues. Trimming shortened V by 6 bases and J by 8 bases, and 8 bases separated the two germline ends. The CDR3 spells CASSRGHSPLHF. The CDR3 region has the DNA TGTGCCAGCAGCAGAGGCCATTCACCCCTCCACTTT.

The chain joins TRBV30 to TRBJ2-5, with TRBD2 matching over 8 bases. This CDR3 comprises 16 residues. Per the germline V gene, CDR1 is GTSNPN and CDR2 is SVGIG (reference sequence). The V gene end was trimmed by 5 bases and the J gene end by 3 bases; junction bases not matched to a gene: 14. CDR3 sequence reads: CAWVGPGRGAKETQYF. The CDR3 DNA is TGTGCCTGGGTCGGTCCCGGGCGGGGGGCCAAAGAGACCCAGTACTTC.

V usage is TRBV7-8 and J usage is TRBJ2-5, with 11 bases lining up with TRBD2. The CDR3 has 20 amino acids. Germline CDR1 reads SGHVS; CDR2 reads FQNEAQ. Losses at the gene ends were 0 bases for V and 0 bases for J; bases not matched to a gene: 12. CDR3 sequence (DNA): TGTGCCAGCAGCTTAGCGCCGAATAGCGGGGGGGCCGGGGACCAAGAGACCCAGTACTTC. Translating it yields CASSLAPNSGGAGDQETQYF.

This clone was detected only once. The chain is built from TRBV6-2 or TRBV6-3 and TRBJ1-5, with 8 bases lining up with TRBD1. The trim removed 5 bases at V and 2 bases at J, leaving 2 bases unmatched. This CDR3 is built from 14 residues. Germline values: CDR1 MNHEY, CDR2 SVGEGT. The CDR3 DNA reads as TGTGCCAGCAGTACGACAGGGGGCAATCAGCCCCAGCATTTT. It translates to CASSTTGGNQPQHF.

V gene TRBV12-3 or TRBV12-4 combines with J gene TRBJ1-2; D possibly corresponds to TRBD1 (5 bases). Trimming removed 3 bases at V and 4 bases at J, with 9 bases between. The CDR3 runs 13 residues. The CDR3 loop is CASSFQGLYGYTF. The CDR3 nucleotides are TGTGCCAGCAGTTTTCAGGGCCTCTATGGCTACACCTTC.

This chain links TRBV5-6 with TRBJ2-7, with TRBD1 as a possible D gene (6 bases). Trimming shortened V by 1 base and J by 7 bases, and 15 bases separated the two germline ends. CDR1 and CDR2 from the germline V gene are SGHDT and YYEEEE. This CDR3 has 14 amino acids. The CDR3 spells CASSLRLQGREQYF. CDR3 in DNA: TGTGCCAGCAGCTTGCGGTTACAGGGTCGAGAGCAGTACTTC.

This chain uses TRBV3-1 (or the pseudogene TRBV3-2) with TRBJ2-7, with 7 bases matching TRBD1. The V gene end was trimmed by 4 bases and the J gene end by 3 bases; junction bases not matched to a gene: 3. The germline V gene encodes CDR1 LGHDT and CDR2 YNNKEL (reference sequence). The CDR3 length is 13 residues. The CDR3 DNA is TGTGCCAGCAGCCTCGGACAGGTCTACGAGCAGTACTTC. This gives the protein CASSLGQVYEQYF.

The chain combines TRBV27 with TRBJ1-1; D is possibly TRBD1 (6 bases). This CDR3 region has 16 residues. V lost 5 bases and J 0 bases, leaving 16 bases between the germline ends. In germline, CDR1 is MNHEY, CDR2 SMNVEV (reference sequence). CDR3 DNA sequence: TGTGCCAGCAGTACCCAGAAGGGGGAGTTGAACACTGAAGCTTTCTTT. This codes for CASSTQKGELNTEAFF.

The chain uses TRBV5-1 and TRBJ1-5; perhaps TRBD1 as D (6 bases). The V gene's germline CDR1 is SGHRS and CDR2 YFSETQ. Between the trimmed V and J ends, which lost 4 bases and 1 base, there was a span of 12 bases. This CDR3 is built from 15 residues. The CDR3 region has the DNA TGCGCCAGCAGCCCCGGGACATGGAGCAATCAGCCCCAGCATTTT. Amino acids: CASSPGTWSNQPQHF.

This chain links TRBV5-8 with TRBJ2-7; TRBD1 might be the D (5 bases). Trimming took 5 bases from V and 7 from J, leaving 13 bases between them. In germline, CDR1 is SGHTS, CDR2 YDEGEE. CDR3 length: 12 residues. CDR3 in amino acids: CASSLTGWEQYF. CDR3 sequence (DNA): TGTGCCAGCAGTCTTACAGGTTGGGAGCAGTACTTC.

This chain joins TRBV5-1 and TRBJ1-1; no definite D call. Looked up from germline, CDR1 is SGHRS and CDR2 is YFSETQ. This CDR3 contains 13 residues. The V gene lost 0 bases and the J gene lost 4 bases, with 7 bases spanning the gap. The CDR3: CASSLAPGTEAFF. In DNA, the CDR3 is TGCGCCAGCAGCTTGGCACCCGGCACTGAAGCTTTCTTT.

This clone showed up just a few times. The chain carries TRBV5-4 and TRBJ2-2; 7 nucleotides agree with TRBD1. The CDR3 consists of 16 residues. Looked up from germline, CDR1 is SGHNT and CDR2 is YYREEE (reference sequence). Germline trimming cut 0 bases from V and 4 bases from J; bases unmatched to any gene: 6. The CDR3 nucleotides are TGTGCCAGCAGCTTGGAAGGGACAGTGGCCACCGGGGAGCTGTTTTTT. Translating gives CASSLEGTVATGELFF.

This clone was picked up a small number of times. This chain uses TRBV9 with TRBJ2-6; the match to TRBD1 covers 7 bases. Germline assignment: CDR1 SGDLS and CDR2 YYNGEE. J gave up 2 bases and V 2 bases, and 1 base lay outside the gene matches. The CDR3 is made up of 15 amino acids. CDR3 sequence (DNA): TGTGCCAGCAGCGTTCAGGGGGCTGGGGCCAACGTCCTGACTTTC. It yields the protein CASSVQGAGANVLTF. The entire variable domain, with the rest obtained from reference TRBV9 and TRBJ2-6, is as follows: DSGVTQTPKHLITATGQRVTLRCSPRSGDLSVYWYQQSLDQGLQFLIQYYNGEERAKGNILERFSAQQFPDLHSELNLSSLELGDSALYFCASSVQGAGANVLTFGAGSRLTVL.

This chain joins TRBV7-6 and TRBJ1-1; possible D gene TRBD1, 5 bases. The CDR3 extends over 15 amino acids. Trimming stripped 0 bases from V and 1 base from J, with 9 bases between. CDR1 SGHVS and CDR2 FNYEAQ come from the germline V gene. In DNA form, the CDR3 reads TGTGCCAGCAGCTTAGCGTCAGGACAGAACACTGAAGCTTTCTTT. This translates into CASSLASGQNTEAFF.

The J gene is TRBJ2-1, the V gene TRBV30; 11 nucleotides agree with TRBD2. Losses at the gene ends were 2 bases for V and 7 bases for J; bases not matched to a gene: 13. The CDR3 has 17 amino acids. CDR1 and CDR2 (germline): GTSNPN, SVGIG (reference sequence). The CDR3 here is CAWSTNLAGGPVNEQFF. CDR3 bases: TGTGCCTGGAGTACAAACTTAGCGGGGGGGCCAGTGAATGAGCAGTTCTTC.

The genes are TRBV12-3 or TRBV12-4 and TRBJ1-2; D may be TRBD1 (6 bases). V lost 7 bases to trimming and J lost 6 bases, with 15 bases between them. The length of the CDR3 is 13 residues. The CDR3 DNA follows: TGTGCCAGCACCCTGGACAGTGGAGATGGCTACACCTTC. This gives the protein CASTLDSGDGYTF.

The CDR3 sequence is CASSELQGFNSPLHF. The CDR3 nucleotides read TGTGCCAGCAGTGAATTACAGGGGTTTAATTCACCCCTCCACTTT. The rearrangement links TRBV6-1 to TRBJ1-6; 7 bases align to TRBD1. Looked up from germline, CDR1 is MNHNS and CDR2 is SASEGT. This CDR3 has 15 amino acids. V was pared by 2 bases and J by 6 bases, with 4 bases of the junction left unmatched.

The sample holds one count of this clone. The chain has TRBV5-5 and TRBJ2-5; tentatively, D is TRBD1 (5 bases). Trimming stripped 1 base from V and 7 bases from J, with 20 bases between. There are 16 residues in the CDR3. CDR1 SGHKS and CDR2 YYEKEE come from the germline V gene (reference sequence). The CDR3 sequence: CASSLSGPQGRVTQYF. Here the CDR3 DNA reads TGTGCCAGCAGCTTGTCAGGCCCCCAGGGAAGAGTGACCCAGTACTTC.

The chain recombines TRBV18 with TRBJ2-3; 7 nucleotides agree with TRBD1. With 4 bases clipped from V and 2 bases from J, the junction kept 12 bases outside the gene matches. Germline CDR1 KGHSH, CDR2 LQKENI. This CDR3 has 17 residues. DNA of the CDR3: TGTGCCAGCTCACGAACAAGGACAGGTGGGAACACAGATACGCAGTATTTT. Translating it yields CASSRTRTGGNTDTQYF.